This TCR beta chain was captured in a study of cytomegalovirus exposure and HLA in healthy donors. PCR employed 60 Vbeta and 13 Jbeta primers. This table comes from immunoSEQ multiplex PCR, and its TCRdb copy is limited to in-frame clones, with some not included. The sample is made up of 150,000 to 250,000 clones, and the top ten hold around 0.74% of it. Material: PBMCs. This clonotype was sampled from a boy younger than 18 in good health and CMV-seronegative.

CDR3 in amino acids: CASSRDRESNEQYF. The CDR3 DNA sequence: TGTGCCAGCTCACGGGACAGGGAAAGTAACGAGCAGTACTTC. The rearrangement uses TRBV18 and TRBJ2-7; TRBD1 agrees at 9 bases. There are 14 residues in the CDR3. Germline-derived CDR1 and CDR2 are KGHSH and LQKENI. J lost 5 bases, V lost 4 bases, and 6 bases had no gene match.